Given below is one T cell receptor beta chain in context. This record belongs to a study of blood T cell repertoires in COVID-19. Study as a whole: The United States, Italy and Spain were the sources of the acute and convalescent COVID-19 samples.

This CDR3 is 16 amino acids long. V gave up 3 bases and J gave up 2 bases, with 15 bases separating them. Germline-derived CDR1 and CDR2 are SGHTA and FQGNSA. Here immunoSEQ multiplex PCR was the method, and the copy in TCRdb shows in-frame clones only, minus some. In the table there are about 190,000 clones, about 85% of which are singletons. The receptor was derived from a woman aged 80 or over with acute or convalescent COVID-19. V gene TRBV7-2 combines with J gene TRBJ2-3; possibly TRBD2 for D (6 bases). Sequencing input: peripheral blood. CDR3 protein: CASSLPEWDSTDTQYF. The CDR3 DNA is TGTGCCAGCAGCTTGCCGGAATGGGACTCCACAGATACGCAGTATTTT.